This T cell receptor beta chain was retrieved from a study of T cell responses to AZD1222 COVID-19 vaccine. Findings of the study overall: Two AZD1222 doses significantly raised spike-specific TCR breadth and depth over controls. Among spike-specific TCRs, nearly half reportedly target unmutated variant regions.

Clones were sequenced by immunoSEQ multiplex PCR, and TCRdb holds only the in-frame ones, with some missing. The sample lists about 150,000 clones, 92% occurring once. Worth noting for this clone: Its antigen is undetermined.

Germline V gives CDR1 LNHDA, CDR2 SQIVND (reference sequence). The V and J ends lost 4 bases and 2 bases, in that order; junction bases with no gene match: 14. The CDR3 spans 17 residues. The specimen comprised peripheral blood, sampled 28 days after the second AZD1222 dose. The chain employs TRBV19 and TRBJ2-7, with 7 bases lining up with TRBD1. The TCR sequence derives from an adult who received the AZD1222 COVID-19 vaccine. The CDR3 is CASSTFQTGLTTYEQYF. In DNA form, the CDR3 reads TGTGCCAGTAGTACCTTCCAGACAGGGCTCACTACCTACGAGCAGTACTTC. The full variable domain, in which reference TRBV19 and TRBJ2-7 provide the parts outside the CDR3, is DGGITQSPKYLFRKEGQNVTLSCEQNLNHDAMYWYRQDPGQGLRLIYYSQIVNDFQKGDIAEGYSVSREKKESFPLTVTSAQKNPTAFYLCASSTFQTGLTTYEQYFGPGTRLTVT.